Following are 10 T cell receptor beta chains from one sample sequenced in a study of beta chain features in type 1 diabetes. Notes on the study in general: For Type 1 diabetes patients, all four CD4+ subsets carried TCRB CDR3s that were moderately but significantly shorter.

The whole isolated RNA underwent reverse transcription, so sequencing captured expressed TCRB transcripts. Libraries were prepared by immunoSEQ multiplex PCR; TCRdb keeps only in-frame clonotypes and omits some of them. Of hundreds of thousands of clones detected, about an eighth appear once; the ten largest clones hold approximately 0.021%. For these receptors, no antigen is known. The sequenced sample was naive CD4+ T cells from blood. The receptors come from a man between 18 and 29 years old with type 1 diabetes.

This clone was seen a few times. CDR3 region: CASKEGRQGDTEAFF. CDR3 nucleotides: TGTGCCTCAAAAGAGGGTCGGCAGGGGGACACTGAAGCTTTCTTT. The chain couples TRBV19 to TRBJ1-1; 7 bases fit TRBD1. Losses at the gene ends were 11 bases for V and 3 bases for J; bases not matched to a gene: 15. This CDR3 is 15 amino acids long. Germline V gene sequence: CDR1 LNHDA, CDR2 SQIVND (reference sequence). The whole variable domain, remainder taken from reference TRBV19 and TRBJ1-1, is DGGITQSPKYLFRKEGQNVTLSCEQNLNHDAMYWYRQDPGQGLRLIYYSQIVNDFQKGDIAEGYSVSREKKESFPLTVTSAQKNPTAFYLCASKEGRQGDTEAFFGQGTRLTVV.

The genes are TRBV7-9 and TRBJ2-1, with D uncertain. The CDR3 sequence is 14 residues long. From germline, CDR1 is SEHNR and CDR2 FQNEAQ (reference sequence). With 3 bases removed from V and 5 bases from J, the gap between germline ends came to 11 bases. The CDR3 nucleotides read TGTGCCAGCAGCTTGCGGCTAACCCACAATGAGCAGTTCTTC. As protein: CASSLRLTHNEQFF.

This clone was counted only a few times. The rearrangement joins TRBV5-6 to TRBJ2-3, with 8 bases identical to TRBD1. Germline V gene lookup returns CDR1 SGHDT and CDR2 YYEEEE. CDR3 length: 15 residues. J was trimmed by 4 bases and V by 6 bases; bases with no gene match: 10. The chain's CDR3 is CASTPDRVGPDTQYF. The CDR3, as DNA: TGTGCCAGCACCCCGGACAGGGTGGGACCAGATACGCAGTATTTT.

The chain combines TRBV2 with TRBJ1-2, with D perhaps TRBD1 (5 bases). The V and J ends lost 3 bases and 8 bases respectively, with 13 bases between them. The CDR3 loop spans 13 amino acids. The V gene's germline CDR1 is SNHLY and CDR2 FYNNEI. Here the CDR3 reads CASSEQGPGGYTF. DNA of the CDR3: TGTGCCAGCAGTGAGCAGGGTCCCGGGGGCTACACCTTC.

The gene calls are TRBV7-8 and TRBJ2-1, with D unresolved. The germline CDR1 and CDR2 sequences are SGHVS and FQNEAQ. Trimming removed 5 bases from V and 6 bases from J, with 8 bases in between. CDR3 length: 12 amino acids. The CDR3 spells CASSPWGNEQFF. The CDR3, as DNA: TGTGCCAGCAGCCCCTGGGGCAATGAGCAGTTCTTC.

This clone was counted a few times. J is TRBJ1-2 and V is TRBV9; the D gene is possibly TRBD1 (5 bases). The germline V gene encodes CDR1 SGDLS and CDR2 YYNGEE. The V and J ends lost 3 bases and 5 bases respectively, with 14 bases between them. The CDR3 totals 14 residues. The CDR3 nucleotides read TGTGCCAGCAGCGCCGAGGGGCAGCCTTATGGCTACACCTTC. It specifies CASSAEGQPYGYTF.

The chain couples TRBV7-9 to TRBJ1-1; D gene uncertain. Germline values: CDR1 SEHNR, CDR2 FQNEAQ (reference sequence). V was shortened by 5 bases and J by 8 bases, with 15 bases between the two germline ends. The CDR3 length is 13 residues. Here the CDR3 reads CASSLLLDGEAFF. CDR3 DNA: TGTGCCAGCAGCCTCCTTTTGGACGGGGAAGCTTTCTTT.

The gene calls are TRBV7-9 and TRBJ1-1; D remains ambiguous. Trimming shortened V by 5 bases and J by 7 bases, and 17 bases separated the two germline ends. CDR1 and CDR2 (germline): SEHNR, FQNEAQ (reference sequence). The CDR3 has 14 amino acids. CDR3 sequence: CASSPPGRGSEAFF. Here the CDR3 DNA reads TGTGCCAGCAGCCCTCCAGGCCGGGGAAGTGAAGCTTTCTTT. Full variable domain (outside the CDR3, taken from reference TRBV7-9 and TRBJ1-1): DTGVSQNPRHKITKRGQNVTFRCDPISEHNRLYWYRQTLGQGPEFLTYFQNEAQLEKSRLLSDRFSAERPKGSFSTLEIQRTEQGDSAMYLCASSPPGRGSEAFFGQGTRLTVV.

The V gene is TRBV6-6, the J gene TRBJ1-2, with D possibly matching TRBD1 (6 bases). Germline assignment: CDR1 MNHNY and CDR2 SVGAGI (reference sequence). The CDR3 contains 15 residues. The V end was cut by 4 bases, the J end by 7 bases, with 19 bases between. The CDR3 DNA reads as TGTGCCAGCAGTTCCCGAGATCGGGGGGCTGGTGGCTACACCTTC. It specifies CASSSRDRGAGGYTF.

J is TRBJ2-1 and V is TRBV30, with 8 positions matching TRBD2. The CDR3 contains 15 residues. From germline, CDR1 is GTSNPN and CDR2 SVGIG (reference sequence). V dropped 0 bases and J dropped 2; count of bases not matched to a gene: 3. The CDR3 region has the DNA TGTGCCTGGAGTGTTTCTAGCGGGCCCTACAATGAGCAGTTCTTC. Amino acid sequence: CAWSVSSGPYNEQFF. Supplemented by reference TRBV30 and TRBJ2-1, the full variable domain reads SQTIHQWPATLVQPVGSPLSLECTVEGTSNPNLYWYRQAAGRGLQLLFYSVGIGQISSEVPQNLSASRPQDRQFILSSKKLLLSDSGFYLCAWSVSSGPYNEQFFGPGTRLTVL.